One sample yielded the 18 T cell receptor beta chains listed below, sequenced in a study of OX40 agonist ivuxolimab in advanced cancers. Libraries were constructed by the immunoSEQ multiplex PCR assay. TCRdb's version of the immuneACCESS table is confined to in-frame rearrangements and falls short of the full clone set. An unresolved V gene accounts for under half of the shortfall where checked; the remainder is of unknown origin. This sample has roughly 67,000 clones in its table, and approximately 82% of those were observed once. Of the sample, roughly 1.6% is held by the ten largest clones. This sample comprised CD4+ or CD8+ T cells sorted from blood, obtained in a trial of the OX40 agonist ivuxolimab. These receptors were collected from an adult with an advanced solid tumor such as melanoma, head and neck, liver or kidney cancer.

The chain uses TRBV28 and TRBJ2-7; 8 positions match TRBD2. The CDR3 runs to 15 residues. Germline values: CDR1 MDHEN, CDR2 SYDVKM. V lost 3 bases and J lost 3; bases outside the gene matches: 7. CDR3 in amino acids: CASSLSSGLLYEQYF. Written as DNA, the CDR3 is TGTGCCAGCAGTTTGTCTAGCGGGCTTCTCTACGAGCAGTACTTC.

The genes are TRBV19 and TRBJ1-2; no clear D. The CDR3 runs to 16 residues. Germline loops: CDR1 LNHDA, CDR2 SQIVND (reference sequence). Trimming removed 2 bases from V and 3 bases from J, with 16 bases in between. The CDR3 is CASSISLPRRHYGYTF. CDR3 coding DNA: TGTGCCAGTAGTATATCCCTGCCCCGCCGACACTATGGCTACACCTTC.

The V gene is TRBV14, the J gene TRBJ2-1, with D tentatively TRBD1 (5 bases). There are 14 residues in the CDR3. The V end was cut by 1 base, the J end by 6 bases, with 10 bases between. Looked up from germline, CDR1 is SGHDN and CDR2 is FVKESK. The CDR3 region has the DNA TGTGCCAGCAGCCAAGCTCGTGGGGCCAATGAGCAGTTCTTC. It specifies CASSQARGANEQFF. The whole variable domain, remainder taken from reference TRBV14 and TRBJ2-1, is EAGVTQFPSHSVIEKGQTVTLRCDPISGHDNLYWYRRVMGKEIKFLLHFVKESKQDESGMPNNRFLAERTGGTYSTLKVQPAELEDSGVYFCASSQARGANEQFFGPGTRLTVL.

The V and J genes are TRBV19 and TRBJ1-2; 7 bases are shared with TRBD1. The ends lost 3 bases at V and 3 bases at J; junction bases unmatched: 1. Per the germline V gene, CDR1 is LNHDA and CDR2 is SQIVND (reference sequence). CDR3 length: 13 residues. The CDR3 region has the DNA TGTGCCAGTAGTATCACAGGGGACTATGGCTACACCTTC. Protein product: CASSITGDYGYTF. The full variable domain, its missing parts supplied by reference TRBV19 and TRBJ1-2, is DGGITQSPKYLFRKEGQNVTLSCEQNLNHDAMYWYRQDPGQGLRLIYYSQIVNDFQKGDIAEGYSVSREKKESFPLTVTSAQKNPTAFYLCASSITGDYGYTFGSGTRLTVV.

CDR3 amino acids: CASSGGEYTGELFF. The CDR3 coding sequence is TGTGCCAGCAGCGGAGGGGAGTACACCGGGGAGCTGTTTTTT. The V and J genes are TRBV28 and TRBJ2-2; perhaps TRBD2 as D (6 bases). V shed 6 bases and J shed 3 bases, with 11 bases lying between them. Germline V gives CDR1 MDHEN, CDR2 SYDVKM. The CDR3 is made up of 14 amino acids.

The gene calls are TRBV7-8 and TRBJ2-1; 10 nucleotides line up with TRBD2. Unmatched junction bases numbered 6, after V lost 4 bases and J lost 3 bases. CDR3 size: 16 residues. Looked up from germline, CDR1 is SGHVS and CDR2 is FQNEAQ. CDR3 coding DNA: TGTGCCAGCAGCTCGAGCGGGAGGGCCGGCTACAATGAGCAGTTCTTC. Encoded protein: CASSSSGRAGYNEQFF.

The chain has TRBV7-9 and TRBJ2-7; 14 nucleotides match TRBD2. Germline CDR1 SEHNR, CDR2 FQNEAQ (reference sequence). The CDR3 is made up of 15 amino acids. Trimming took 5 bases from V and 3 from J; bases not matched to a gene: 3. CDR3 sequence: CASSLGTSGGYEQYF. DNA for the CDR3: TGTGCCAGCAGCCTCGGGACTAGCGGGGGCTACGAGCAGTACTTC. The full variable domain, rest sourced from reference TRBV7-9 and TRBJ2-7, is DTGVSQNPRHKITKRGQNVTFRCDPISEHNRLYWYRQTLGQGPEFLTYFQNEAQLEKSRLLSDRFSAERPKGSFSTLEIQRTEQGDSAMYLCASSLGTSGGYEQYFGPGTRLTVT.

This sequence joins TRBV9 and TRBJ2-2; D is ambiguous. This CDR3 has 14 residues. Trimming took off 1 base at V and 6 bases at J, with 10 bases between the two ends. Looked up from germline, CDR1 is SGDLS and CDR2 is YYNGEE. CDR3 region: CASSVQLLSGELFF. The DNA for the CDR3 is TGTGCCAGCAGCGTACAGCTTTTATCCGGGGAGCTGTTTTTT.

This rearrangement joins TRBV28 to TRBJ2-5; 9 positions match TRBD1. V lost 4 bases and J lost 4; bases outside the gene matches: 4. Germline-derived CDR1 and CDR2 are MDHEN and SYDVKM. CDR3 length equals 14 residues. The CDR3 spells CASSSRQGVETQYF. In DNA, the CDR3 is TGTGCCAGCAGTTCCAGACAGGGGGTAGAGACCCAGTACTTC.

The J gene is TRBJ1-2, the V gene TRBV4-1; D gene ambiguous. Germline V gene lookup returns CDR1 MGHRA and CDR2 YSYEKL. V was shortened by 5 bases and J by 4 bases, with 32 bases between the two germline ends. This CDR3 is built from 20 residues. The CDR3 nucleotides read TGCGCCAGCAGCTACTTCTCCGGGCGGAACTTGGGAGCCTCGGGCTATGGCTACACCTTC. It yields the protein CASSYFSGRNLGASGYGYTF.

The chain recombines TRBV30 with TRBJ2-1; 10 nucleotides align to TRBD2. Germline lookup yields CDR1 GTSNPN and CDR2 SVGIG (reference sequence). CDR3 length equals 14 residues. J lost 3 bases, V lost 1 base, and 0 bases had no gene match. As DNA, the CDR3 is TGTGCCTGGAGTGGGACTAGCGGCTACAATGAGCAGTTCTTC. This sequence encodes CAWSGTSGYNEQFF.

J is TRBJ2-3 and V is TRBV7-9; no clear D. Deletions cut 3 bases from V and 5 bases from J, with 6 bases between. This CDR3 spans 12 amino acids. Germline V gives CDR1 SEHNR, CDR2 FQNEAQ (reference sequence). CDR3 sequence reads: CASSFHKDTQYF. The DNA for the CDR3 is TGTGCCAGCAGCTTTCATAAAGATACGCAGTATTTT.

The V and J genes are TRBV4-3 and TRBJ2-1; 12 positions match TRBD2. The CDR3 covers 19 residues. Germline V CDR1 and CDR2: LGHNA, YSLEER. The junction had 13 bases not matched to a gene; V was cut back by 0 bases and J by 7 bases. CDR3 protein: CASSQELTSGSGLGNEQFF. The CDR3, as DNA: TGCGCCAGCAGCCAAGAACTGACTAGCGGGAGCGGGTTGGGAAATGAGCAGTTCTTC.

This chain links TRBV7-9 with TRBJ2-5; D is undetermined. V was pared by 4 bases and J by 5 bases, with 8 bases between. Germline lookup yields CDR1 SEHNR and CDR2 FQNEAQ (reference sequence). The CDR3 consists of 12 residues. CDR3 in DNA: TGTGCCAGCAGCTCTCAAGGGGAGACCCAGTACTTC. It codes for CASSSQGETQYF.

This clone qualifies as medium-sized (0.01 to 0.1%). The chain employs TRBV2 and TRBJ1-2; D call uncertain. The V end was cut by 7 bases, the J end by 6 bases, with 9 bases between. In germline, CDR1 is SNHLY, CDR2 FYNNEI. The CDR3 covers 11 residues. In DNA form, the CDR3 reads TGTGCCAGCACACGCGGGGATGGCTACACCTTC. The encoded protein is CASTRGDGYTF. Full variable domain (rest looked up from reference TRBV2 and TRBJ1-2): EPEVTQTPSHQVTQMGQEVILRCVPISNHLYFYWYRQILGQKVEFLVSFYNNEISEKSEIFDDQFSVERPDGSNFTLKIRSTKLEDSAMYFCASTRGDGYTFGSGTRLTVV.

The rearrangement uses TRBV6-4 and TRBJ2-1, with 12 bases aligning to TRBD2. Germline CDR1 is MRHNA and CDR2 is SNTAGT. This CDR3 region has 16 residues. V trimming: 2 bases; J trimming: 16 bases; junction bases outside the gene matches: 15. CDR3 nucleotides: TGTGCCAGCAGTGACGGGGGTCCGACTAGCGGGAGTCCGTTTTTCTTC. This translates into CASSDGGPTSGSPFFF.

The CDR3 reads CASSPDSYEQYF. Here the CDR3 DNA reads TGTGCCAGCAGCCCGGACAGCTACGAGCAGTACTTC. This chain connects TRBV28 to TRBJ2-7; possible D gene TRBD1, 6 bases. Germline CDR1 reads MDHEN; CDR2 reads SYDVKM. Trimming took 6 bases from V and 3 from J, leaving 9 bases between them. CDR3 length: 12 residues. The full variable domain, completed using reference TRBV28 and TRBJ2-7, is DVKVTQSSRYLVKRTGEKVFLECVQDMDHENMFWYRQDPGLGLRLIYFSYDVKMKEKGDIPEGYSVSREKKERFSLILESASTNQTSMYLCASSPDSYEQYFGPGTRLTVT.

The rearrangement links TRBV2 to TRBJ1-2, with 9 bases lining up with TRBD1. Unmatched junction bases numbered 10, after V lost 4 bases and J lost 10 bases. Per germline, CDR1 SNHLY and CDR2 FYNNEI. The CDR3 contains 14 residues. In DNA, the CDR3 is TGTGCCAGCAGTGTGACACAGGGGGCGCGTGTCTACACCTTC. It specifies CASSVTQGARVYTF.